Following are 18 T cell receptor beta chains from one sample sequenced in a study of blood T cell repertoires in COVID-19. Only in-frame clones appear in the TCRdb table, and some are missing; sequencing was by immunoSEQ multiplex PCR. Among under 200,000 clones listed, 84% were seen once. Sequencing was carried out using PBMCs or T cells enriched from blood (not recorded which). The receptors were gathered from a man in his fifties or sixties who had recovered from COVID-19.

The chain links TRBV2 to TRBJ1-3; TRBD1 agrees at 7 bases. The CDR3 has 14 residues. Germline CDR1 SNHLY, CDR2 FYNNEI. Unmatched junction bases numbered 2, after V lost 6 bases and J lost 0 bases. The CDR3 loop is CASRQGHSGNTIYF. CDR3 in DNA: TGTGCCAGCAGACAGGGGCACTCTGGAAACACCATATATTTT.

This rearrangement joins TRBV4-3 to TRBJ2-3; 7 bases line up with TRBD2. J was trimmed by 2 bases and V by 3 bases; bases with no gene match: 5. There are 15 residues in the CDR3. Germline loops: CDR1 LGHNA, CDR2 YSLEER. The CDR3 DNA sequence: TGCGCCAGCAGCCACACAGCGGGGCCCACAGATACGCAGTATTTT. Encoded protein: CASSHTAGPTDTQYF.

The J gene is TRBJ2-1, the V gene TRBV7-3, with a weak D call TRBD2 (6 bases). Germline CDR1 is SGHTA and CDR2 is FQGTGA. V was pared by 2 bases and J by 5 bases, with 13 bases between. This CDR3 is 15 amino acids long. CDR3 residues: CASSLFGGRDNEQFF. CDR3 nucleotides: TGTGCCAGCAGCTTATTCGGGGGAAGGGACAATGAGCAGTTCTTC.

V and J are TRBV25-1 and TRBJ2-2; possibly TRBD1 for D (6 bases). CDR1 and CDR2 from the germline V gene are MGHDK and SYGVNS. V gave up 4 bases and J gave up 5 bases, with 8 bases separating them. The CDR3 has 13 residues. In DNA, the CDR3 is TGTGCCAGCAGTGTGGGGGCAACCGGGGAGCTGTTTTTT. Protein: CASSVGATGELFF.

This clone was found once. V is TRBV3-1 (or the pseudogene TRBV3-2) and J is TRBJ1-2, with a possible D match to TRBD1 (6 bases). Germline CDR1 LGHDT, CDR2 YNNKEL (reference sequence). The CDR3 extends over 14 amino acids. The V end lost 3 bases, the J end lost 6 bases, and 14 bases lay between the germline ends. Here the CDR3 reads CASSHRGALDGYTF. Here the CDR3 DNA reads TGTGCCAGCAGCCACAGGGGCGCATTAGATGGCTACACCTTC.

The chain couples TRBV6-5 to TRBJ1-4, with D possibly being TRBD1 (6 bases). V lost 0 bases to trimming and J lost 6 bases, with 8 bases between them. CDR1 MNHEY and CDR2 SVGAGI come from the germline V gene. This CDR3 comprises 14 residues. CDR3 DNA: TGTGCCAGCAGTTACTCTCAGGGGTATGAAAAACTGTTTTTT. This gives the protein CASSYSQGYEKLFF.

This chain links TRBV7-9 with TRBJ1-6, with a possible D match to TRBD1 (6 bases). There are 13 residues in the CDR3. Trimming left V 4 bases short and J 10 bases short, with 11 bases between. The germline V gene has CDR1 SEHNR and CDR2 FQNEAQ (reference sequence). The CDR3 sequence is CASSSGTSSPLHF. CDR3 sequence (DNA): TGTGCCAGCAGCTCAGGGACAAGCTCACCCCTCCACTTT.

This chain uses TRBV9 with TRBJ2-3, with a tentative D call TRBD1 (5 bases). Germline V gene data show CDR1 as SGDLS and CDR2 as YYNGEE. The V gene lost 0 bases and the J gene lost 0 bases, with 8 bases spanning the gap. The CDR3 length is 15 residues. The DNA of the CDR3 is TGTGCCAGCAGCGTAGGGACAACTAGCACAGATACGCAGTATTTT. Residues: CASSVGTTSTDTQYF.

J is TRBJ1-3 and V is TRBV7-9; D uncertain. The V end was cut by 2 bases, the J end by 0 bases, with 8 bases between. The CDR3 has 15 residues. Germline CDR1 reads SEHNR; CDR2 reads FQNEAQ (reference sequence). In DNA form, the CDR3 reads TGTGCCAGCAGCTTACGAGGGAGCTCTGGAAACACCATATATTTT. As protein: CASSLRGSSGNTIYF. Looking up the rest from reference TRBV7-9 and TRBJ1-3 gives the full variable domain: DTGVSQNPRHKITKRGQNVTFRCDPISEHNRLYWYRQTLGQGPEFLTYFQNEAQLEKSRLLSDRFSAERPKGSFSTLEIQRTEQGDSAMYLCASSLRGSSGNTIYFGEGSWLTVV.

The rearrangement links TRBV3-1 (or the pseudogene TRBV3-2) to TRBJ2-5; 7 bases match TRBD2. After removal of 5 bases from V and 3 bases from J, the junction contained 3 bases not matched to a gene. Germline V gene sequence: CDR1 LGHDT, CDR2 YNNKEL (reference sequence). The CDR3 consists of 13 residues. CDR3 sequence: CASSGGGKETQYF. CDR3 bases: TGTGCCAGCAGCGGGGGGGGGAAAGAGACCCAGTACTTC.

The table lists this clone with a count of one. The genes are TRBV19 and TRBJ1-6, with 8 bases lining up with TRBD1. V gave up 8 bases and J gave up 10 bases; unmatched junction bases: 7. The CDR3 extends over 13 amino acids. Germline CDR1 and CDR2: LNHDA and SQIVND (reference sequence). In nucleotides, the CDR3 is TGTGCCAGTTCGGGACAGGTGCAATCACCCCTCCACTTT. Residues: CASSGQVQSPLHF.

The rearrangement uses TRBV11-3 and TRBJ1-2; D possibly corresponds to TRBD1 (5 bases). CDR1 is SGHNT and CDR2 is YENEEA in the germline V gene. The CDR3 consists of 14 residues. The V and J ends lost 4 bases and 7 bases respectively, with 16 bases between them. The CDR3 sequence is CASSSGRVGSGYTF. CDR3 DNA: TGTGCCAGCAGCTCGGGCAGGGTGGGTTCTGGCTACACCTTC.

This chain links TRBV5-6 with TRBJ2-2; maybe TRBD2 (6 bases). Trimming cost V 1 base and J 7 bases, with 8 bases left between them. This CDR3 spans 13 amino acids. Germline CDR1 and CDR2: SGHDT and YYEEEE. Here the CDR3 reads CASSLMGGGELFF. The CDR3 nucleotides are TGTGCCAGCAGCTTGATGGGGGGCGGGGAGCTGTTTTTT. Combining the CDR3 with reference TRBV5-6 and TRBJ2-2 gives the whole variable domain DAGVTQSPTHLIKTRGQQVTLRCSPKSGHDTVSWYQQALGQGPQFIFQYYEEEERQRGNFPDRFSGHQFPNYSSELNVNALLLGDSALYLCASSLMGGGELFFGEGSRLTVL.

This chain joins TRBV4-1 and TRBJ2-1; 12 bases map to TRBD1. The J segment lost 6 bases and the V segment lost 4 bases, leaving 7 bases of the junction unmatched. The CDR3 length is 16 residues. From germline, CDR1 is MGHRA and CDR2 YSYEKL. CDR3 sequence: CASSPRDRGLINEQFF. The CDR3 DNA follows: TGCGCCAGCAGCCCCCGGGACAGGGGGCTAATCAATGAGCAGTTCTTC.

This clone has a single count. The V gene is TRBV5-1, the J gene TRBJ1-1, with D hard to call. The CDR3 loop spans 14 amino acids. Germline CDR1 and CDR2: SGHRS and YFSETQ. V dropped 1 base and J dropped 1 base, with 8 bases sitting between them. CDR3 sequence (DNA): TGCGCCAGCAGCTTGATCGCCGGGAACACTGAAGCTTTCTTT. Translated: CASSLIAGNTEAFF.

The genes are TRBV30 and TRBJ2-3; possibly TRBD2 for D (6 bases). Germline lookup yields CDR1 GTSNPN and CDR2 SVGIG (reference sequence). This CDR3 has 14 amino acids. The V end lost 0 bases, the J end lost 5 bases, and 12 bases lay between the germline ends. The DNA of the CDR3 is TGTGCCTGGAGTGTACGTGGGGGAGGAGATACGCAGTATTTT. It specifies CAWSVRGGGDTQYF.

The rearrangement links TRBV9 to TRBJ2-7; 12 nucleotides line up with TRBD1. Germline trimming cut 4 bases from V and 7 bases from J; bases unmatched to any gene: 9. The length of the CDR3 is 15 residues. Per the germline V gene, CDR1 is SGDLS and CDR2 is YYNGEE. The CDR3 DNA reads as TGTGCCAGCAGCCCCCGGGGACAGGGGGCGGGGGAGCAGTACTTC. It encodes CASSPRGQGAGEQYF.

The chain couples TRBV27 to TRBJ2-2; 10 nucleotides match TRBD1. The length of the CDR3 is 16 residues. CDR1 is MNHEY and CDR2 is SMNVEV in the germline V gene (reference sequence). With V trimmed by 3 bases and J by 2 bases, 3 bases remained unmatched. The CDR3 sequence is CASSLGQGFNTGELFF. In DNA form, the CDR3 reads TGTGCCAGCAGTTTGGGACAGGGGTTCAACACCGGGGAGCTGTTTTTT.